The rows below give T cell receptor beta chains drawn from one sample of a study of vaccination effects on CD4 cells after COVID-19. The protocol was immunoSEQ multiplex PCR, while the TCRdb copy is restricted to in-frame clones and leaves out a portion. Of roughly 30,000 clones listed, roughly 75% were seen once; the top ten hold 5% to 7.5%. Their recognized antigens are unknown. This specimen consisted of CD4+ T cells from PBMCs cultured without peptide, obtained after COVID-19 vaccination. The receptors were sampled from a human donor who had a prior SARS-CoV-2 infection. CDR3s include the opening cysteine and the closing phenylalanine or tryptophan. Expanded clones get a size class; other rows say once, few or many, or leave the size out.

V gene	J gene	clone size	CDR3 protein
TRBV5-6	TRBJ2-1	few	CASSLTGANLYNEQFF
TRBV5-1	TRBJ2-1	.	CASRSRGDSYNEQFF
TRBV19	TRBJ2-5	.	CASSIDRGGEYQETQYF
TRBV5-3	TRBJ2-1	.	CARSGPPSECGDEQFF
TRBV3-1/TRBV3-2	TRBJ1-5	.	CASSQLGQPQHF
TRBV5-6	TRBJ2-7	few	CASSRDLGTGDEEQYF
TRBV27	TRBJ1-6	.	CASSLRRTGDYNSPLHF
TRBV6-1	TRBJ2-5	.	CASSVLLAGGRETQYF
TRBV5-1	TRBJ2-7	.	CASSAPYGGSEQYF
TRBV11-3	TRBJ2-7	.	CASSLDRGEGYEQYF
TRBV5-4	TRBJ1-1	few	CASSFRSGMNTEAFF
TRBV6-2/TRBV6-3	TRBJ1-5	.	CASSYFAGNQPQHF
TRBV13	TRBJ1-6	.	CASRVYNSPLHF
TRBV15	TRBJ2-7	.	CATSRGDTYEQYF
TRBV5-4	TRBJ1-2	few	CASRLTGGDGYTF
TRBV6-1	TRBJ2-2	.	CASSDTGRVAGELFF
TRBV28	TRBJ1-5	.	CASSSGGFLLNQPQHF
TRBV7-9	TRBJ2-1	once	CASFDNEQFF